A single sample is the source of the 28 T cell receptor beta chains below, sequenced in a study of blood T cell repertoires in COVID-19. The data were produced by immunoSEQ multiplex PCR, yet TCRdb's version contains in-frame clones alone and is incomplete. The sample shows about 200,000 clones, more than 75% of them seen only once. Sequencing was performed on PBMCs or T cells enriched from blood (not recorded which). The receptors were sampled from a man aged 40-50 years with acute COVID-19.

This clone has just one count. V gene TRBV9 combines with J gene TRBJ1-2, with D possibly TRBD1 on 5 matching bases. V was shortened by 3 bases and J by 8 bases, with 11 bases between the two germline ends. The CDR3 consists of 12 residues. CDR1 and CDR2 from the germline V gene are SGDLS and YYNGEE. CDR3 region: CASSESRAGYTF. The CDR3 DNA reads TGTGCCAGCAGCGAAAGCAGGGCGGGCTACACCTTC.

The V gene is TRBV6-5, the J gene TRBJ2-2; a possible D gene is TRBD2 (6 bases). The CDR3 length is 15 residues. V was shortened by 4 bases and J by 6 bases, with 15 bases between the two germline ends. Germline V gives CDR1 MNHEY, CDR2 SVGAGI. DNA for the CDR3: TGTGCCAGCAGTTCTTTGGGCAGGGAGGCCGGGGAGCTGTTTTTT. It specifies CASSSLGREAGELFF.

The rearrangement links TRBV19 to TRBJ1-5, with D unclear. The V end was cut by 3 bases, the J end by 6 bases, with 12 bases between. The CDR3 consists of 14 residues. Germline V gene data show CDR1 as LNHDA and CDR2 as SQIVND (reference sequence). The CDR3, as DNA: TGTGCCAGTAGTATTTCGGGTGGTAGTCAGCCCCAGCATTTT. It encodes CASSISGGSQPQHF.

The chain carries TRBV19 and TRBJ1-5; 8 bases match TRBD1. Germline values: CDR1 LNHDA, CDR2 SQIVND (reference sequence). Trimming removed 9 bases from V and 2 bases from J; junction bases left unmatched: 6. There are 14 residues in the CDR3. CDR3 nucleotides: TGTGCCAGCCGACAGGGGAGAGGCAATCAGCCCCAGCATTTT. Protein product: CASRQGRGNQPQHF.

V and J are TRBV30 and TRBJ2-1, with 10 bases fitting TRBD2. V gave up 2 bases and J gave up 5 bases; unmatched junction bases: 12. The CDR3 totals 17 residues. Germline V gene data show CDR1 as GTSNPN and CDR2 as SVGIG (reference sequence). This chain's CDR3 is CAWSSARTSGGHNEQFF. The DNA for the CDR3 is TGTGCCTGGAGTTCAGCTCGGACTAGCGGAGGACACAATGAGCAGTTCTTC.

This chain uses TRBV5-4 with TRBJ1-1; perhaps TRBD1 as D (5 bases). The CDR3 totals 13 residues. Germline V gives CDR1 SGHNT, CDR2 YYREEE (reference sequence). V was pared by 5 bases and J by 7 bases, with 15 bases between. The CDR3 DNA follows: TGTGCCAGCAGTGTTGACAGAGCCAGTGAAGCTTTCTTT. The encoded protein is CASSVDRASEAFF.

The rearrangement joins TRBV5-5 to TRBJ2-2, with D tentatively TRBD2 (6 bases). V was trimmed by 4 bases and J by 0 bases, leaving 16 bases between them. The CDR3 consists of 17 residues. CDR1 is SGHKS, CDR2 YYEKEE, per germline (reference sequence). CDR3 nucleotide sequence: TGTGCCAGCAGCCGGACACAGTGGAGGGCGAACACCGGGGAGCTGTTTTTT. Its translation: CASSRTQWRANTGELFF.

The rearrangement uses TRBV15 and TRBJ1-6, with a tentative D call TRBD1 (6 bases). The ends were cut back, 3 bases at V and 9 bases at J, with 15 bases in the middle. CDR1 and CDR2 from the germline V gene are LNHNV and YYDKDF (reference sequence). CDR3 size: 15 residues. This CDR3 reads CATSRGAVGTSPLHF. In nucleotides, the CDR3 is TGTGCCACCAGCAGGGGGGCGGTGGGCACTTCACCCCTCCACTTT. Supplemented by reference TRBV15 and TRBJ1-6, the full variable domain reads DAMVIQNPRYQVTQFGKPVTLSCSQTLNHNVMYWYQQKSSQAPKLLFHYYDKDFNNEADTPDNFQSRRPNTSFCFLDIRSPGLGDTAMYLCATSRGAVGTSPLHFGNGTRLTVT.

The V call is TRBV2, the J call TRBJ1-2; TRBD1 matches 7 bases. Germline V CDR1 and CDR2: SNHLY, FYNNEI. The CDR3 extends over 14 amino acids. V lost 6 bases and J lost 3; bases outside the gene matches: 7. The CDR3 loop reads CASRTGEEDYGYTF. In DNA, the CDR3 is TGTGCCAGCAGAACAGGGGAGGAAGACTATGGCTACACCTTC.

The chain has TRBV20-1 and TRBJ2-5; D is uncertain. Germline V gene sequence: CDR1 DFQATT, CDR2 SNEGSKA (reference sequence). V was shortened by 2 bases and J by 2 bases, with 3 bases between the two germline ends. This CDR3 region has 11 residues. The CDR3 protein is CSARLQETQYF. The CDR3 DNA reads as TGCAGTGCTAGACTTCAAGAGACCCAGTACTTC.

The V call is TRBV11-2, the J call TRBJ2-6; D is ambiguous. The ends were cut back, 1 base at V and 1 base at J, with 11 bases in the middle. CDR3 length: 17 amino acids. CDR1 SGHAT and CDR2 FQNNGV come from the germline V gene. This CDR3 is CASSLGSSPSGANVLTF. CDR3 coding DNA: TGTGCCAGCAGCTTAGGTAGCAGCCCGTCTGGGGCCAACGTCCTGACTTTC.

The sample holds one count of this clone. The chain joins TRBV28 to TRBJ2-7; 8 bases are shared with TRBD2. V was pared by 3 bases and J by 4 bases, with 11 bases of the junction left unmatched. The germline CDR1 and CDR2 sequences are MDHEN and SYDVKM. This CDR3 spans 16 amino acids. The CDR3 region has the DNA TGTGCCAGCAGTTTCCCAGCGGGAGCCGGCGCATACGAGCAGTACTTC. Protein product: CASSFPAGAGAYEQYF.

This clone was seen only once. V gene TRBV3-1 (or the pseudogene TRBV3-2) combines with J gene TRBJ1-2; D is perhaps TRBD1 (6 bases). Germline assignment: CDR1 LGHDT and CDR2 YNNKEL (reference sequence). V was trimmed by 4 bases and J by 4 bases, leaving 10 bases between them. CDR3 size: 13 residues. CDR3 residues: CASSPGVGYGYTF. For the CDR3, the DNA is TGTGCCAGCAGCCCAGGGGTGGGCTATGGCTACACCTTC.

V and J are TRBV7-2 and TRBJ2-5; no definite D call. Germline assignment: CDR1 SGHTA and CDR2 FQGNSA. The V and J ends lost 5 bases and 4 bases respectively, with 11 bases between them. This CDR3 region has 13 residues. The CDR3 protein is CASSAPPGETQYF. The CDR3 nucleotides read TGTGCCAGCAGCGCGCCCCCAGGAGAGACCCAGTACTTC.

The chain joins TRBV24-1 to TRBJ2-7; 12 bases line up with TRBD1. V lost 2 bases and J lost 6; bases outside the gene matches: 7. The CDR3 extends over 16 amino acids. CDR1 is KGHDR, CDR2 SFDVKD, per germline. CDR3 protein: CATSDSPGTGGIEQYF. The CDR3 region has the DNA TGTGCCACCAGTGATTCCCCCGGGACAGGGGGCATCGAGCAGTACTTC.

In its sample, this clone was seen once. The V gene is TRBV28, the J gene TRBJ2-3, with TRBD2 as a possible D gene (6 bases). There are 16 residues in the CDR3. In germline, CDR1 is MDHEN, CDR2 SYDVKM. With 5 bases removed from V and 0 bases from J, the gap between germline ends came to 15 bases. The CDR3 region has the DNA TGTGCCAGCAGTCCGTCGGTAGCGGCCAGCACAGATACGCAGTATTTT. It codes for CASSPSVAASTDTQYF.

The chain joins TRBV30 to TRBJ1-3; a possible D gene is TRBD1 (6 bases). Germline V gene sequence: CDR1 GTSNPN, CDR2 SVGIG (reference sequence). This CDR3 is built from 11 residues. Trimming stripped 4 bases from V and 9 bases from J, with 10 bases between. The CDR3 spells CAWKGGFTIYF. As DNA, the CDR3 is TGTGCCTGGAAAGGGGGTTTCACCATATATTTT.

CDR3 amino acids: CASSSGLASYEQYF. For the CDR3, the DNA is TGTGCCAGCAGTTCCGGACTAGCGTCCTACGAGCAGTACTTC. The chain is built from TRBV6-6 and TRBJ2-7; the match to TRBD2 covers 9 bases. J lost 1 base, V lost 4 bases, and 2 bases had no gene match. The length of the CDR3 is 14 residues. Per germline, CDR1 MNHNY and CDR2 SVGAGI (reference sequence).

The genes are TRBV29-1 and TRBJ2-5, with 7 bases that match TRBD2. This CDR3 spans 13 amino acids. With 3 bases clipped from V and 1 base from J, the junction kept 2 bases outside the gene matches. The germline V gene has CDR1 SQVTM and CDR2 ANQGSEA. This chain's CDR3 is CSVDPSGQETQYF. DNA of the CDR3: TGCAGCGTTGACCCTAGCGGCCAAGAGACCCAGTACTTC.

This rearrangement joins TRBV7-2 to TRBJ1-6; no clear D gene. Germline V gene lookup returns CDR1 SGHTA and CDR2 FQGNSA. The V gene lost 6 bases and the J gene lost 8 bases, with 14 bases spanning the gap. This CDR3 region has 14 residues. This chain's CDR3 is CASRVTKQDSPLHF. The CDR3, as DNA: TGTGCCAGCAGGGTAACAAAGCAGGATTCACCCCTCCACTTT.

The chain recombines TRBV5-4 with TRBJ2-2; 7 nucleotides line up with TRBD2. Looked up from germline, CDR1 is SGHNT and CDR2 is YYREEE (reference sequence). V gave up 6 bases and J gave up 2 bases; unmatched junction bases: 7. The CDR3 runs to 15 residues. The CDR3, as DNA: TGTGCCAGCAACCTGGGACTACCCAACACCGGGGAGCTGTTTTTT. Its translation: CASNLGLPNTGELFF.

The chain recombines TRBV10-3 with TRBJ1-5; 8 positions agree with TRBD1. This CDR3 contains 15 residues. V was pared by 6 bases and J by 0 bases, with 4 bases of the junction left unmatched. CDR1 ENHRY and CDR2 SYGVKD come from the germline V gene. The CDR3 nucleotides read TGTGCCATCAGACAGGGGGGGGATAGCAATCAGCCCCAGCATTTT. It specifies CAIRQGGDSNQPQHF.

The chain couples TRBV18 to TRBJ1-1, with a tentative D call TRBD1 (6 bases). Per germline, CDR1 KGHSH and CDR2 LQKENI. This CDR3 is 14 amino acids long. Trimming removed 6 bases at V and 0 bases at J, with 11 bases between. The CDR3 sequence: CASSEDSMNTEAFF. CDR3 bases: TGTGCCAGCTCTGAGGACAGTATGAACACTGAAGCTTTCTTT.

The chain carries TRBV27 and TRBJ1-1; D not certain. Germline CDR1 MNHEY, CDR2 SMNVEV (reference sequence). Trimming removed 1 base at V and 1 base at J, with 7 bases between. The CDR3 is 14 amino acids. DNA of the CDR3: TGTGCCAGCAGTTTATATCAAGCGAACACTGAAGCTTTCTTT. Its protein product is CASSLYQANTEAFF.

The chain links TRBV10-1 to TRBJ2-1; 9 bases are shared with TRBD2. V lost 1 base and J lost 5; bases outside the gene matches: 9. This CDR3 is 17 amino acids long. The germline CDR1 and CDR2 sequences are WNHNN and SYGVQD (reference sequence). DNA for the CDR3: TGCGCCAGCAGTGAGTTCGCAGCGGGAGGAAGAAACAATGAGCAGTTCTTC. Protein sequence: CASSEFAAGGRNNEQFF.

This chain connects TRBV6-1 to TRBJ1-2, with TRBD1 identical over 7 bases. The V and J ends lost 2 bases and 8 bases, in that order; junction bases with no gene match: 8. This CDR3 spans 14 amino acids. From germline, CDR1 is MNHNS and CDR2 SASEGT. CDR3 in amino acids: CASSEKGAGQGYTF. The CDR3 DNA reads as TGTGCCAGCAGTGAAAAGGGGGCCGGGCAAGGCTACACCTTC.

The CDR3 reads CATSSDRMNTEAFF. Written as DNA, the CDR3 is TGTGCCACCAGCAGCGACAGGATGAACACTGAAGCTTTCTTT. The V and J genes are TRBV15 and TRBJ1-1; a weak D match, TRBD1 (6 bases). The CDR3 is 14 residues long. Germline CDR1 and CDR2: LNHNV and YYDKDF (reference sequence). Trimming took 3 bases from V and 0 from J, leaving 8 bases between them.

V usage is TRBV7-9 and J usage is TRBJ2-7; 11 nucleotides align to TRBD1. The CDR3 runs to 15 residues. Germline trimming cut 6 bases from V and 3 bases from J; bases unmatched to any gene: 7. In germline, CDR1 is SEHNR, CDR2 FQNEAQ (reference sequence). CDR3 in amino acids: CASRGLGTGGYEQYF. The CDR3 DNA reads as TGTGCCAGCAGAGGATTGGGGACAGGGGGCTACGAGCAGTACTTC.